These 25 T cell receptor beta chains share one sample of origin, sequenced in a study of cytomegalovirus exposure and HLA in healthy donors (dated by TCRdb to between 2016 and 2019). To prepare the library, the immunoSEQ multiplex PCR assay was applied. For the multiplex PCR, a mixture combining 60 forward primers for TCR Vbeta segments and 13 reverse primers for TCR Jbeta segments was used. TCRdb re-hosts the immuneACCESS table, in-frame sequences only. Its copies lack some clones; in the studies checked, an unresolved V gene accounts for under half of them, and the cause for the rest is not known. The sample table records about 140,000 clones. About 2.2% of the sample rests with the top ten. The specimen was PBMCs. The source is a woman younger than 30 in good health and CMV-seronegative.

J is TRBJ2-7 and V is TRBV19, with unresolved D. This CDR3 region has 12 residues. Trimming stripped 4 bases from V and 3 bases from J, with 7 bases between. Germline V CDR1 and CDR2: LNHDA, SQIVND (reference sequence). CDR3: CASSRRDYEQYV. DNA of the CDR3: TGTGCCAGTAGTAGGAGAGACTACGAGCAGTACGTC.

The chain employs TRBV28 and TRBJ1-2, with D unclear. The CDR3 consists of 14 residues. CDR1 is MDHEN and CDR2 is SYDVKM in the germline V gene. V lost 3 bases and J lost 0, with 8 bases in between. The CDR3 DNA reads TGTGCCAGCAGTTTTTCGGGATCTAACTATGGCTACACCTTC. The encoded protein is CASSFSGSNYGYTF.

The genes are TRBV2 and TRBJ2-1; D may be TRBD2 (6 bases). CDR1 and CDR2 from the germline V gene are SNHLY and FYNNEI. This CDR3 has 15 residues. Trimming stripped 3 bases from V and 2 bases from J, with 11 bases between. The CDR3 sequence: CASSDPGETYNEQFF. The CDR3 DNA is TGTGCCAGCAGTGATCCGGGGGAGACCTACAATGAGCAGTTCTTC.

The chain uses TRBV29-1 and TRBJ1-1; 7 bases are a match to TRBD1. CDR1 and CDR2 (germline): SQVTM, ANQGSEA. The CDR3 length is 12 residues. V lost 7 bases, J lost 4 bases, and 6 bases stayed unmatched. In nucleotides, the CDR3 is TGCAGCGGTGAGACAGGGTTCACTGAAGCTTTCTTT. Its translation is CSGETGFTEAFF.

DNA for the CDR3: TGTGCCAGCAGCTCTGACAGGGACTCACCCCTCCACTTT. It yields the protein CASSSDRDSPLHF. The V and J genes are TRBV11-1 and TRBJ1-6; 7 bases map to TRBD1. This CDR3 has 13 residues. CDR1 SGHAT and CDR2 FQDESV come from the germline V gene (reference sequence). The J segment lost 10 bases and the V segment lost 4 bases, leaving 4 bases of the junction unmatched.

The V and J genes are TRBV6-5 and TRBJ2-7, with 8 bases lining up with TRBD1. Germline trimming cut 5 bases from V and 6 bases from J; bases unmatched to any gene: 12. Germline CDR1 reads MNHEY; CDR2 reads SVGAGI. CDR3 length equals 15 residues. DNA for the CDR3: TGTGCCAGCAGTCCCCCCACACCCGACAGGGGCGAGCAGTACTTC. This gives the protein CASSPPTPDRGEQYF.

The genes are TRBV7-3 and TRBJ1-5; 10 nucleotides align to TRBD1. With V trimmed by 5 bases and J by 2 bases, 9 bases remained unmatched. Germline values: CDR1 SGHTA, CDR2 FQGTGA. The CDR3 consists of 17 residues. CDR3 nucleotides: TGTGCCAGCAGCCATCGATCCGGGACAGGGGGCAATCAGCCCCAGCATTTT. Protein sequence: CASSHRSGTGGNQPQHF.

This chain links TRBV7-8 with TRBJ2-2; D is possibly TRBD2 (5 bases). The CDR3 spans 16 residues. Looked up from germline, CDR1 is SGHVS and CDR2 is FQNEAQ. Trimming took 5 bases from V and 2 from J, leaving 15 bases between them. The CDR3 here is CASSPTVRGNTGELFF. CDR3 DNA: TGTGCCAGCAGCCCCACGGTCCGGGGAAACACCGGGGAGCTGTTTTTT.

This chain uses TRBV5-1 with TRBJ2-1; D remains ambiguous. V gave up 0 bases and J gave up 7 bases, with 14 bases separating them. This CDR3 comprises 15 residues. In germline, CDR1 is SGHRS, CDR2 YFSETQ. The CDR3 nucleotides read TGCGCCAGCAGCTTGGTGTCAGCGCTCTGGAATGAGCAGTTCTTC. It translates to CASSLVSALWNEQFF.

The CDR3 is CASSKIVPQGPNNEQFF. CDR3 in DNA: TGTGCCAGCAGTAAAATCGTACCCCAGGGGCCAAACAATGAGCAGTTCTTC. The chain carries TRBV28 and TRBJ2-1; perhaps TRBD1 as D (6 bases). The CDR3 runs 17 residues. Germline lookup yields CDR1 MDHEN and CDR2 SYDVKM. V was clipped by 5 bases and J by 5 bases, with 22 bases between them.

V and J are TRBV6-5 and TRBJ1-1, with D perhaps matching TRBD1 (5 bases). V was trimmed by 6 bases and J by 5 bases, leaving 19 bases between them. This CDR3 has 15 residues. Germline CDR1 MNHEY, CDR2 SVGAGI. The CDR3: CASRGRVEVWTEAFF. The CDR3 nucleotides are TGTGCCAGCAGGGGCAGGGTAGAGGTATGGACTGAAGCTTTCTTT.

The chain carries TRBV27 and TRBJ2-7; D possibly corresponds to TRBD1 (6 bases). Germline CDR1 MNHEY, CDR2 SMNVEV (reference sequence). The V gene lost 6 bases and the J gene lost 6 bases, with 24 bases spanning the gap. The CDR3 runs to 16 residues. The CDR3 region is CASRGDRDTLSSEQYV. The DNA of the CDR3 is TGTGCCAGCAGGGGTGACCGGGACACCCTGTCATCCGAGCAGTACGTC.

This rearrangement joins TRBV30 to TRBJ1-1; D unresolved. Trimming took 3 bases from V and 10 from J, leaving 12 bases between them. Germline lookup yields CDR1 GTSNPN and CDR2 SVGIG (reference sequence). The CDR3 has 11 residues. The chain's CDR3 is CAWSSGTGAFF. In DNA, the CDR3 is TGTGCCTGGAGCAGCGGCACCGGAGCTTTCTTT.

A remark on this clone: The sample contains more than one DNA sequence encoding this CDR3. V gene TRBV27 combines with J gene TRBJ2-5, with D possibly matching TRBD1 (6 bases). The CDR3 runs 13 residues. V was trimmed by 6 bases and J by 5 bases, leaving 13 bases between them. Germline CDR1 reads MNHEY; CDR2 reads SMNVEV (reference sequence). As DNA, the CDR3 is TGTGCCAGCAGCAGGGGTCGGCGGGAGACCCAGTACTTC. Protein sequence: CASSRGRRETQYF.

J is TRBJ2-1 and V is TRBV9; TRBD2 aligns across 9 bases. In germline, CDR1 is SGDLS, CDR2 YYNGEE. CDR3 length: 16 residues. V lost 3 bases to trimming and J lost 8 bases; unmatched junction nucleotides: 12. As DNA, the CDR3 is TGTGCCAGCAGCGGGTTTCTAGTAGCGGGAGAACATGAGCAGTTCTTC. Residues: CASSGFLVAGEHEQFF.

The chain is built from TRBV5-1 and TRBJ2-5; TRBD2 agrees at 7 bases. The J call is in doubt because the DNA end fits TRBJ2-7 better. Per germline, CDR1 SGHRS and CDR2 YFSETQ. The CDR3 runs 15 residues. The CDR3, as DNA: TGCGCCAGCAGCCGGGGCGGGGGAGACAACTACGAGCAGTACTTC. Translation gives CASSRGGGDNYEQYF.

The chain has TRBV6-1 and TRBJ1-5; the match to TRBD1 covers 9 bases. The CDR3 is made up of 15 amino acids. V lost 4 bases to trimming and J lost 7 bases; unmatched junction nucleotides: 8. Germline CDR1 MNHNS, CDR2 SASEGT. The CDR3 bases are TGTGCCAGCAGTGTAAAGGGACAGGGCTACCAGCCCCAGCATTTT. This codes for CASSVKGQGYQPQHF.

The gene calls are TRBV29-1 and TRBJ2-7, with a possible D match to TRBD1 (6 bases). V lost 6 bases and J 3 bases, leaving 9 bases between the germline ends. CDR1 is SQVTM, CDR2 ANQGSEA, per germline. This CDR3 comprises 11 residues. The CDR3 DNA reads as TGCAGCGTCCGGGACAACTACGAGCAGTACTTC. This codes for CSVRDNYEQYF.

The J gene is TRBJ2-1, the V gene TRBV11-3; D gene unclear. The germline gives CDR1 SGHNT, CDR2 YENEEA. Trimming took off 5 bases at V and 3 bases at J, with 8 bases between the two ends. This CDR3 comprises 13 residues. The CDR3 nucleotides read TGTGCCAGCAGCGAGAGCATCTACAATGAGCAGTTCTTC. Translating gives CASSESIYNEQFF.

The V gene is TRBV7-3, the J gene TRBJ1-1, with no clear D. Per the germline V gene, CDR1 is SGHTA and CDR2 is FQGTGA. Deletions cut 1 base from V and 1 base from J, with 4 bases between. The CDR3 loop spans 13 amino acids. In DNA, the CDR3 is TGTGCCAGCAGCTTAAACAGGAACACTGAAGCTTTCTTT. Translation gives CASSLNRNTEAFF.

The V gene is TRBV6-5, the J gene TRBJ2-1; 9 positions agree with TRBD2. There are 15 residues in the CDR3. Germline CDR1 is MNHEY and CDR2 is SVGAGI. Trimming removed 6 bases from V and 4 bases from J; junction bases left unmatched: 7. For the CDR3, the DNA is TGTGCCAGCAGGCGCTCCCTAGCGGGGTACAATGAGCAGTTCTTC. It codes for CASRRSLAGYNEQFF.

For the CDR3, the DNA is TGTGCCAGCAGTTACTCCGGGGGGAGAAGGGTAGATGGCTACACCTTC. Translation gives CASSYSGGRRVDGYTF. The rearrangement uses TRBV6-5 and TRBJ1-2; weak D call: TRBD1 (5 bases). The V gene's germline CDR1 is MNHEY and CDR2 SVGAGI. Trimming took off 0 bases at V and 6 bases at J, with 17 bases between the two ends. This CDR3 comprises 16 residues.

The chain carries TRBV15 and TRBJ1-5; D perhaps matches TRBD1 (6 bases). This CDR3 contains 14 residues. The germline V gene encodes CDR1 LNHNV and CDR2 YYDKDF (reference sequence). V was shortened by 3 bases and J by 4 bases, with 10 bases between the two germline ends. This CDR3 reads CATSSPGQNQPQHF. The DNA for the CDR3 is TGTGCCACCAGCAGCCCTGGACAGAATCAGCCCCAGCATTTT.

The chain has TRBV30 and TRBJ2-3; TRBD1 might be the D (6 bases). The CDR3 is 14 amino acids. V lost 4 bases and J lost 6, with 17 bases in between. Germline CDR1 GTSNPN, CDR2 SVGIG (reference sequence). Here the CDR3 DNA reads TGTGCCTGGACACCGGACAGCAACTACGATACGCAGTATTTT. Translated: CAWTPDSNYDTQYF.

The CDR3 DNA reads TGTGCCAGCAGGATCCGGGACAGGGTTTTTTCCATTCAGTACTTC. It translates to CASRIRDRVFSIQYF. The V and J genes are TRBV28 and TRBJ2-4, with 9 bases fitting TRBD1. The CDR3 loop spans 15 amino acids. The V gene's germline CDR1 is MDHEN and CDR2 SYDVKM. V shed 6 bases and J 9 bases; nucleotides not matched to a gene: 12.